Presented here are 14 T cell receptor beta chains from one specimen sequenced in a study of shared clonotypes between healthy human individuals. The repertoire was sequenced with immunoSEQ multiplex PCR; TCRdb's copy has only in-frame clones and lacks some. The data contain about 1.1 million clones, 60% to 85% of them seen just once; the ten biggest clones take up approximately 0.95%. Sequencing was performed on memory CD4+ T cells from PBMCs. Noted subset: CD45RA-negative fraction. These receptors all come from a man aged 18 to 30 in good health. Some clones in this sample may be carry-over from other donors' samples.

In this sample, this clone turned up a few times. V is TRBV28 and J is TRBJ1-2; D is ambiguous. The germline V gene encodes CDR1 MDHEN and CDR2 SYDVKM. The CDR3 runs 13 residues. V dropped 8 bases and J dropped 4 bases, with 14 bases sitting between them. CDR3 nucleotides: TGTGCCAGCTATTCGACCGGACGCTATGGCTACACCTTC. Translating it yields CASYSTGRYGYTF.

CDR3 residues: CASSLVRDSYEQYF. CDR3 coding DNA: TGTGCCAGCAGCTTAGTACGGGACTCCTACGAGCAGTACTTC. This chain uses TRBV11-2 with TRBJ2-7, with D maybe TRBD2 (5 bases). This CDR3 contains 14 residues. Germline V gene lookup returns CDR1 SGHAT and CDR2 FQNNGV. V lost 1 base to trimming and J lost 0 bases, with 7 bases between them.

This chain links TRBV6-6 with TRBJ1-1; D is possibly TRBD1 (6 bases). Deletions cut 5 bases from V and 0 bases from J, with 16 bases between. The germline V gene has CDR1 MNHNY and CDR2 SVGAGI (reference sequence). The CDR3 runs to 16 residues. The CDR3 is CASSGGGLGLNTEAFF. Here the CDR3 DNA reads TGTGCCAGCAGTGGAGGGGGACTTGGCCTGAACACTGAAGCTTTCTTT.

The chain has TRBV15 and TRBJ2-5; TRBD2 is a possible D gene (5 bases). With 3 bases removed from V and 4 bases from J, the gap between germline ends came to 12 bases. CDR1 is LNHNV, CDR2 YYDKDF, per germline (reference sequence). This CDR3 spans 14 amino acids. The CDR3 sequence: CATSSGPAAETQYF. The CDR3 bases are TGTGCCACCAGCAGTGGACCAGCGGCAGAGACCCAGTACTTC.

Points on this clone: This sample also contains other DNA sequences that code for the same CDR3. The V gene is TRBV18, the J gene TRBJ2-1; D remains unclear. The CDR3 runs 13 residues. Trimming cost V 3 bases and J 3 bases, with 6 bases left between them. The V gene's germline CDR1 is KGHSH and CDR2 LQKENI. CDR3 sequence (DNA): TGTGCCAGCTCACCGAGGTTCTACAATGAGCAGTTCTTC. Its protein product is CASSPRFYNEQFF.

The chain combines TRBV7-9 with TRBJ1-4, with TRBD1 matching over 10 bases. Germline V gene lookup returns CDR1 SEHNR and CDR2 FQNEAQ (reference sequence). CDR3 length equals 16 residues. After removal of 5 bases from V and 2 bases from J, the junction contained 5 bases not matched to a gene. The CDR3 is CASSLGTGVTNEKLFF. The CDR3 nucleotides read TGTGCCAGCAGCCTCGGGACAGGGGTGACTAATGAAAAACTGTTTTTT.

This clone was seen many times. Distinct nucleotide sequences in the sample also encode this CDR3. The V call is TRBV4-1, the J call TRBJ2-3; D is uncertain. The CDR3 covers 13 residues. Trimming removed 3 bases from V and 1 base from J, with 5 bases in between. Germline CDR1 MGHRA, CDR2 YSYEKL. In DNA, the CDR3 is TGCGCCAGCAGCCACCCGCGCACAGATACGCAGTATTTT. Translated, it gives CASSHPRTDTQYF.

The V call is TRBV18, the J call TRBJ2-1; D is uncertain. CDR3 length equals 14 residues. The ends were cut back, 5 bases at V and 0 bases at J, with 8 bases in the middle. Germline V gene sequence: CDR1 KGHSH, CDR2 LQKENI. The DNA for the CDR3 is TGTGCCAGCTCAATGTTGAGCTCCTACAATGAGCAGTTCTTC. Translation gives CASSMLSSYNEQFF.

This chain uses TRBV15 with TRBJ1-4; 9 bases agree with TRBD1. Trimming removed 3 bases from V and 7 bases from J; junction bases left unmatched: 9. The CDR3 extends over 16 amino acids. Germline CDR1 and CDR2: LNHNV and YYDKDF (reference sequence). CDR3 nucleotide sequence: TGTGCCACCAGCAGCCGGGGAACAGGGGGCCGTGAAAAACTGTTTTTT. It translates to CATSSRGTGGREKLFF.

V and J are TRBV5-4 and TRBJ2-1, with a weak D call TRBD1 (6 bases). V dropped 4 bases and J dropped 5 bases, with 10 bases sitting between them. This CDR3 has 13 amino acids. Germline V gene sequence: CDR1 SGHNT, CDR2 YYREEE (reference sequence). The CDR3 region is CASSVDSHNEQFF. The CDR3 DNA reads as TGTGCCAGCAGCGTGGACAGTCACAATGAGCAGTTCTTC. The full variable domain, completed using reference TRBV5-4 and TRBJ2-1, is ETGVTQSPTHLIKTRGQQVTLRCSSQSGHNTVSWYQQALGQGPQFIFQYYREEENGRGNFPPRFSGLQFPNYSSELNVNALELDDSALYLCASSVDSHNEQFFGPGTRLTVL.

This chain joins TRBV11-3 and TRBJ2-7; a possible D gene is TRBD1 (6 bases). Germline V gene sequence: CDR1 SGHNT, CDR2 YENEEA. The CDR3 runs 13 residues. Trimming pared 1 base from V and 5 bases from J, leaving 9 bases between. This CDR3 reads CASSLVGGDEQYF. DNA of the CDR3: TGTGCCAGCAGCTTAGTAGGGGGTGACGAGCAGTACTTC.

The CDR3 region is CASSRRDAGELFF. CDR3 bases: TGTGCCAGTAGTCGCCGGGACGCCGGGGAGCTGTTTTTT. The chain employs TRBV19 and TRBJ2-2; perhaps D is TRBD1 or TRBD2 (5 bases each). Trimming pared 5 bases from V and 6 bases from J, leaving 10 bases between. Germline V gene data show CDR1 as LNHDA and CDR2 as SQIVND (reference sequence). The CDR3 is 13 residues long.

This chain links TRBV2 with TRBJ2-1, with 11 bases matching TRBD2. CDR1 SNHLY and CDR2 FYNNEI come from the germline V gene. After removal of 3 bases from V and 8 bases from J, the junction contained 6 bases not matched to a gene. The CDR3 sequence is 15 residues long. DNA of the CDR3: TGTGCCAGCAGTGAGTCTAGCGGGAGGTGGGATGAGCAGTTCTTC. Its protein is CASSESSGRWDEQFF.

This chain links TRBV28 with TRBJ1-2; TRBD1 matches 8 bases. The junction had 7 bases not matched to a gene; V was cut back by 3 bases and J by 4 bases. The CDR3 is 15 amino acids. Germline loops: CDR1 MDHEN, CDR2 SYDVKM. The CDR3 region is CASSFGQGWVYGYTF. The CDR3 region has the DNA TGTGCCAGCAGTTTTGGACAGGGTTGGGTCTATGGCTACACCTTC.